Presented here are 5 T cell receptor beta chains from one specimen sequenced in a study of T cell repertoires in cytomegalovirus infection. Each CDR3 protein gets one entry after TCRdb re-called the reads with MiXCR. This sample has 100,000 to 150,000 distinct CDR3 sequences, with roughly 9% found just once. The sequenced sample was PBMCs. The receptors shown here come from a human donor in good health (CMV status not recorded). Some clones in this sample may be carry-over from other donors' samples.

Concerning this clonotype: Germline is not matched at one junction end, which may reflect a read error. J is TRBJ2-1 and V is TRBV20-1; D is perhaps TRBD1 (6 bases). The CDR3 totals 12 residues. Germline V gene data show CDR1 as DFQATT and CDR2 as SNEGSKA (reference sequence). This CDR3 reads CSAKQGYNEQLF. DNA of the CDR3: TGCAGTGCTAAACAGGGCTACAATGAGCAGCTCTTC.

This clonotype was picked up a small number of times. The chain has TRBV13 and TRBJ2-3, with 7 bases that match TRBD2. Germline V gene data show CDR1 as PRHDT and CDR2 as FYEKMQ (reference sequence). The CDR3 sequence is 15 residues long. V was clipped by 0 bases and J by 8 bases; unmatched bases: 8. CDR3 sequence: CASSLGGEGRGTQYF. The CDR3 DNA reads as TGTGCCAGCAGCTTAGGCGGGGAGGGGAGGGGTACGCAGTATTTT.

This clonotype has a count of ten or more. The gene calls are TRBV11-2 and TRBJ2-7; D gene uncertain. The CDR3 contains 18 residues. V was pared by 4 bases and J by 2 bases, with 24 bases between. Per the germline V gene, CDR1 is SGHAT and CDR2 is FQNNGV. The CDR3 region is CASSSLGFDSLIPYEQYF. The DNA of the CDR3 is TGTGCCAGCAGCTCTTTGGGGTTCGACTCTTTGATACCCTACGAGCAGTACTTC.

CDR3: CASSQGQGRSPVNTEAFF. The CDR3 DNA follows: TGCGCCAGCAGCCAAGGACAGGGAAGATCCCCCGTGAACACTGAAGCTTTCTTT. The gene calls are TRBV5-1 and TRBJ1-1; 8 nucleotides agree with TRBD1. The CDR3 is 18 amino acids. Germline trimming cut 4 bases from V and 0 bases from J; bases unmatched to any gene: 14. The germline V gene has CDR1 SGHRS and CDR2 YFSETQ.

This clonotype was counted between two and nine times. The J gene is TRBJ2-1, the V gene TRBV7-3; 7 nucleotides line up with TRBD1. CDR1 and CDR2 from the germline V gene are SGHTA and FQGTGA. This CDR3 contains 13 residues. Losses at the gene ends were 4 bases for V and 5 bases for J; bases not matched to a gene: 2. The CDR3 region is CASSSTGDNEQFF. CDR3 sequence (DNA): TGTGCCAGCAGCTCAACAGGGGACAATGAGCAGTTCTTC.